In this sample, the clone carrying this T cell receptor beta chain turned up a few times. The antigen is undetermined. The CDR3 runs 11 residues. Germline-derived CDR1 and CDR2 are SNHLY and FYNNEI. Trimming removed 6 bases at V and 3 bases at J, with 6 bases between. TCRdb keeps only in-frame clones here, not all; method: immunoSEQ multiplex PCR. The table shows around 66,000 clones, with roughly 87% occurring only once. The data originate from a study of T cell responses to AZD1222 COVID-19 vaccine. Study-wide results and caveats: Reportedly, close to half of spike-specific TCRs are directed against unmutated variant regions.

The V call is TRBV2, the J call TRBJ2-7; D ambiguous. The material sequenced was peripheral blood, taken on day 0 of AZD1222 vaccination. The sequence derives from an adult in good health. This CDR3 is CASSANYEQYF. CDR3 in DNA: TGTGCCAGCAGCGCGAACTACGAGCAGTACTTC.